Sequencing of this T cell receptor beta chain was carried out in a study of blood T cells in healthy people across ages. Points on this clonotype: What it binds is not known.

Alongside a J-beta primer mix, a sample-barcoded 5' primer served in a second PCR lasting roughly 6 to 12 cycles. Each cDNA molecule, via a template-switch adaptor with 12 random nucleotides, was tagged. TCRdb re-analysed the 5' RACE reads in MiXCR, keeping a single row per CDR3 protein. This sample has about 1.6 million distinct CDR3 sequences; about 31% occur once, and the top ten carry around 10%. Per sample, no less than 5.5 micrograms of total RNA were extracted. Study conclusions and caveats: TCR beta diversity per million T cells fell roughly linearly with age. Across samples, TCR beta diversity tracked strongly with naive T cell percentage.

The germline CDR1 and CDR2 sequences are SGDLS and YYNGEE. With 3 bases removed from V and 3 bases from J, the gap between germline ends came to 14 bases. CDR3 length equals 15 residues. The chain joins TRBV9 to TRBJ2-3; unclear D gene. The receptor comes from a woman in her 30s in good health. What was sequenced was blood. CDR3 in DNA: TGTGCCAGCAGCGAACACTGGCTACGGACAGATACGCAGTATTTT. The encoded protein is CASSEHWLRTDTQYF. The full variable domain, its missing parts supplied by reference TRBV9 and TRBJ2-3, is DSGVTQTPKHLITATGQRVTLRCSPRSGDLSVYWYQQSLDQGLQFLIQYYNGEERAKGNILERFSAQQFPDLHSELNLSSLELGDSALYFCASSEHWLRTDTQYFGPGTRLTVL.